Sequencing of this T cell receptor beta chain was carried out in a study of PD-L1 blockade in urothelial cancer. The CDR3 spans 12 residues. Trimming shortened V by 4 bases and J by 7 bases, and 11 bases separated the two germline ends. In germline, CDR1 is SQVTM, CDR2 ANQGSEA. Produced via immunoSEQ multiplex PCR; TCRdb's table is partial and in-frame only. The sample holds 37,000 or so clones; about 87% are singletons and the top ten take less than 20%. The time point here: pretreatment peripheral blood. Patients were diagnosed with urothelial carcinoma, either locally advanced or metastatic. The chain couples TRBV29-1 to TRBJ2-1, with D perhaps matching TRBD1 (6 bases). The clonotype was recovered from a man aged 55 to 69 with urothelial cancer. The specimen was PBMCs, collected around atezolizumab (anti-PD-L1) treatment. DNA of the CDR3: TGCAGCGTTGTAAGGACAGAGAATGAGCAGTTCTTC. Protein sequence: CSVVRTENEQFF.